This passage covers 16 T cell receptor beta chains from one sample sequenced in a study of T cell responses to AZD1222 COVID-19 vaccine. Produced via immunoSEQ multiplex PCR; TCRdb's table is partial and in-frame only. This table holds fewer than 30,000 clones, roughly 78% found once. The sequencing here drew on peripheral blood, taken on day 0 of AZD1222 vaccination. The receptors were gathered from an adult in good health.

V is TRBV20-1 and J is TRBJ1-5; 8 bases map to TRBD1. Germline CDR1 reads DFQATT; CDR2 reads SNEGSKA (reference sequence). With 3 bases clipped from V and 3 bases from J, the junction kept 10 bases outside the gene matches. This CDR3 is built from 16 residues. This CDR3 reads CSASTTGTGYNQPQHF. The CDR3 DNA reads as TGCAGTGCTAGTACCACCGGGACAGGATACAATCAGCCCCAGCATTTT.

The chain couples TRBV6-5 to TRBJ2-7; possible D gene TRBD1, 6 bases. The germline V and J ends were trimmed by 0 bases and 3 bases, with 12 bases remaining between them. This CDR3 is 15 amino acids long. Germline values: CDR1 MNHEY, CDR2 SVGAGI. This CDR3 is CASSYSSQGIYEQYF. The CDR3 DNA is TGTGCCAGCAGTTACTCGTCCCAGGGGATCTACGAGCAGTACTTC.

The J gene is TRBJ2-3, the V gene TRBV28; D call uncertain. Germline V gene sequence: CDR1 MDHEN, CDR2 SYDVKM. The CDR3 has 12 amino acids. Trimming stripped 5 bases from V and 1 base from J, with 4 bases between. CDR3 coding DNA: TGTGCCAGCAGTATCCGCACAGATACGCAGTATTTT. Translating it yields CASSIRTDTQYF.

The chain joins TRBV3-1 (or the pseudogene TRBV3-2) to TRBJ2-6; TRBD1 might be the D (7 bases). CDR3 length: 18 residues. The germline V gene encodes CDR1 LGHDT and CDR2 YNNKEL (reference sequence). V shed 1 base and J shed 7 bases, with 20 bases lying between them. CDR3: CASSQVGRGTVEANVLTF. CDR3 nucleotide sequence: TGTGCCAGCAGCCAAGTAGGCCGGGGGACAGTTGAAGCCAACGTCCTGACTTTC.

This clone was counted only a few times. This rearrangement joins TRBV7-8 to TRBJ1-4; D may be TRBD1 (6 bases). V lost 0 bases, J lost 8 bases, and 13 bases lay in between. Germline CDR1 SGHVS, CDR2 FQNEAQ. The CDR3 covers 15 residues. The CDR3 DNA sequence: TGTGCCAGCAGCTTAGCGGCCGGGGGCGGGGAAAAACTGTTTTTT. Residues: CASSLAAGGGEKLFF.

The V and J genes are TRBV5-4 and TRBJ1-5; 7 positions agree with TRBD1. Trimming took 4 bases from V and 0 from J; bases not matched to a gene: 10. Germline V gene data show CDR1 as SGHNT and CDR2 as YYREEE (reference sequence). CDR3 size: 17 residues. CDR3 DNA: TGTGCCAGCAGCATGACAGGGAATCCCTATAGCAATCAGCCCCAGCATTTT. Translating it yields CASSMTGNPYSNQPQHF. Combining the CDR3 with reference TRBV5-4 and TRBJ1-5 gives the whole variable domain ETGVTQSPTHLIKTRGQQVTLRCSSQSGHNTVSWYQQALGQGPQFIFQYYREEENGRGNFPPRFSGLQFPNYSSELNVNALELDDSALYLCASSMTGNPYSNQPQHFGDGTRLSIL.

CDR3 amino acids: CASKGFYEQYV. DNA for the CDR3: TGTGCCAGCAAGGGTTTCTACGAGCAGTACGTC. The rearrangement uses TRBV28 and TRBJ2-7; the D is unclear. The CDR3 is 11 amino acids. In germline, CDR1 is MDHEN, CDR2 SYDVKM. V lost 7 bases, J lost 3 bases, and 7 bases lay in between.

The V call is TRBV11-2, the J call TRBJ2-7; 8 nucleotides line up with TRBD1. The V and J ends lost 5 bases and 0 bases, in that order; junction bases with no gene match: 9. Germline assignment: CDR1 SGHAT and CDR2 FQNNGV. The CDR3 totals 16 residues. CDR3 sequence reads: CASSVGQGKASYEQYF. Here the CDR3 DNA reads TGTGCCAGCAGCGTAGGACAGGGTAAGGCCTCCTACGAGCAGTACTTC.

The chain links TRBV6-5 to TRBJ1-2; a weak D match, TRBD1 (6 bases). Germline lookup yields CDR1 MNHEY and CDR2 SVGAGI. This CDR3 has 13 residues. The V end lost 0 bases, the J end lost 8 bases, and 10 bases lay between the germline ends. The CDR3: CASSYSGGGGYTF. The CDR3 DNA is TGTGCCAGCAGTTACTCAGGGGGGGGAGGCTACACCTTC.

This clone was seen only a few times. The chain combines TRBV4-1 with TRBJ1-5; D unresolved. Per germline, CDR1 MGHRA and CDR2 YSYEKL. The V and J ends lost 4 bases and 6 bases respectively, with 10 bases between them. This CDR3 is built from 13 residues. The CDR3 here is CASSPVGPQPQHF. The CDR3 bases are TGCGCCAGCAGCCCGGTCGGGCCTCAGCCCCAGCATTTT.

This rearrangement joins TRBV7-8 to TRBJ1-2; no firm D call. The CDR3 spans 14 residues. Germline V lookup: CDR1 SGHVS, CDR2 FQNEAQ. Trimming removed 8 bases at V and 1 base at J, with 14 bases between. The CDR3 DNA sequence: TGTGCCAGCGTTTTATCCGAGGTTAACTATGGCTACACCTTC. Translation: CASVLSEVNYGYTF.

This clone was detected only a few times. This chain uses TRBV29-1 with TRBJ1-1; D not resolved. V was cut by 0 bases and J by 1 base, with 12 bases left in between. Germline CDR1 SQVTM, CDR2 ANQGSEA. CDR3 length: 15 amino acids. The DNA of the CDR3 is TGCAGCGTTGAAGATGCCGGAGCTGGGAACACTGAAGCTTTCTTT. It codes for CSVEDAGAGNTEAFF.

For the CDR3, the DNA is TGTGCCAGCAGCTCCTCTACCGGGACCGTGAACACCGGGGAGCTGTTTTTT. Translating gives CASSSSTGTVNTGELFF. The chain joins TRBV11-2 to TRBJ2-2; D assignment may be TRBD1 or TRBD2 (5 bases each). Germline assignment: CDR1 SGHAT and CDR2 FQNNGV. The V gene lost 4 bases and the J gene lost 1 base, with 16 bases spanning the gap. The CDR3 has 17 residues.

This chain joins TRBV11-3 and TRBJ2-1, with D unresolved. Trimming cost V 0 bases and J 1 base, with 7 bases left between them. This CDR3 contains 15 residues. Per germline, CDR1 SGHNT and CDR2 YENEEA. As DNA, the CDR3 is TGTGCCAGCAGCTTAGATTTCCTTTCCTACAATGAGCAGTTCTTC. Its protein product is CASSLDFLSYNEQFF.

The chain recombines TRBV28 with TRBJ2-6; D may correspond to TRBD1 or TRBD2 (5 bases each). The CDR3 spans 15 residues. Germline-derived CDR1 and CDR2 are MDHEN and SYDVKM. V lost 2 bases and J 2 bases, leaving 7 bases between the germline ends. CDR3 nucleotides: TGTGCCAGCAGTTTAGGGGGTACTGGGGCCAACGTCCTGACTTTC. Protein sequence: CASSLGGTGANVLTF. The full variable domain, its missing parts supplied by reference TRBV28 and TRBJ2-6, is DVKVTQSSRYLVKRTGEKVFLECVQDMDHENMFWYRQDPGLGLRLIYFSYDVKMKEKGDIPEGYSVSREKKERFSLILESASTNQTSMYLCASSLGGTGANVLTFGAGSRLTVL.

The table lists this clone with a few counts. The rearrangement links TRBV5-4 to TRBJ1-2; maybe TRBD1 (5 bases). V was shortened by 4 bases and J by 0 bases, with 16 bases between the two germline ends. CDR1 and CDR2 from the germline V gene are SGHNT and YYREEE (reference sequence). The CDR3 contains 16 residues. The CDR3 region has the DNA TGTGCCAGCAGCGGATCCGGGACGCTTGCTAACTATGGCTACACCTTC. This codes for CASSGSGTLANYGYTF.